This T cell receptor beta chain was found in a study of cytomegalovirus exposure and HLA in healthy donors. As concerns this clone: The junction and the germline gene differ at one end; a read error may be behind it.

The CDR3 covers 16 residues. The germline gives CDR1 KGHSH, CDR2 LQKENI. The method was immunoSEQ multiplex PCR; TCRdb's version includes in-frame clones alone and lacks a portion of them. The table shows roughly 250,000 clones, with around 87% occurring only once. This receptor was identified in a woman aged 18 to 35 in good health and CMV-seronegative. Sample: PBMCs. The rearrangement links TRBV18 to TRBJ1-1; possible D gene TRBD1, 5 bases. In nucleotides, the CDR3 is TGTGCCAGCTCCCCACCCCCGGGACTTAAGAACACTGAAGCTTTCTTT. This sequence encodes CASSPPPGLKNTEAFF.